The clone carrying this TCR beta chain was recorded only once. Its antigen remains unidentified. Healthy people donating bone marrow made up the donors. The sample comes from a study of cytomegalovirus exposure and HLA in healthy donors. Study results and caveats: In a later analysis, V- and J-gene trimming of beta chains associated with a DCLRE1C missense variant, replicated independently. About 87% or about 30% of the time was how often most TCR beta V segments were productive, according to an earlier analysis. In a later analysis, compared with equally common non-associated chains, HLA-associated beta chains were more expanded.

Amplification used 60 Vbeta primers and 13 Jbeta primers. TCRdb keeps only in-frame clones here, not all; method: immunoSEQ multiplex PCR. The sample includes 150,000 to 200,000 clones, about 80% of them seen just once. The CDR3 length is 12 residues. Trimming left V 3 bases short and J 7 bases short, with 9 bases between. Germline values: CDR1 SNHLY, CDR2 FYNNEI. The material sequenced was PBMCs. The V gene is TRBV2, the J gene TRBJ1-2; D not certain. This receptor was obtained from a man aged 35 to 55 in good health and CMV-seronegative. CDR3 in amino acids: CASSDGGRGYTF. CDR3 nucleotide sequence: TGTGCCAGCAGTGATGGCGGCCGTGGCTACACCTTC.